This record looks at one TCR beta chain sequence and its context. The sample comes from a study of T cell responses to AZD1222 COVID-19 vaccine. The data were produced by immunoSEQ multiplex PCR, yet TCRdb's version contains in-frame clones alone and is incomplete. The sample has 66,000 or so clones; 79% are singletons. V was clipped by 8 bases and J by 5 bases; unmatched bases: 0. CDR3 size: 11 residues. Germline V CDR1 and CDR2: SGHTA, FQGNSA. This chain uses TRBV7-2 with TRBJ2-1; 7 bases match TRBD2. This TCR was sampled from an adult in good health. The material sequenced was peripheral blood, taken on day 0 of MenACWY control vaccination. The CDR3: CASGRDNEQFF. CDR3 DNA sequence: TGTGCCAGCGGGAGGGACAATGAGCAGTTCTTC.